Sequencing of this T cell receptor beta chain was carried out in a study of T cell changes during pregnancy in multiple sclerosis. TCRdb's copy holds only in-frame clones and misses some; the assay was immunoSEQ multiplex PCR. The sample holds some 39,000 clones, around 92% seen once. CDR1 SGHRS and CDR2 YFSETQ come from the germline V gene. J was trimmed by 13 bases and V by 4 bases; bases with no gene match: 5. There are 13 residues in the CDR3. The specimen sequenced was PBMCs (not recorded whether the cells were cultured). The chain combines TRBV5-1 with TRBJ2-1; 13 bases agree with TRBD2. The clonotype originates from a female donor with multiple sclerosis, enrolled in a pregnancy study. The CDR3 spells CASSLGLAGEQFF. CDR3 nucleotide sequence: TGCGCCAGCAGCCTAGGACTAGCGGGAGAACAGTTCTTC.